This TCR beta chain stems from a study of beta chain features in type 1 diabetes (dated by TCRdb to between 2017 and 2018). Study-level background: Mean age, gender distribution, total cell number and subset yield were not different between patients and healthy donors. In the study, recently diagnosed type 1 diabetes patients and matched healthy donors were compared on the TCRB repertoires of their sorted circulating CD4+ T cell subsets. Whereas all 30 or so donors provided naive and central memory subsets, regulatory and stem cell-like memory subsets were isolated from just 8 patients and roughly 8 healthy donors. Across all samples, almost 110 million sorted cells were examined, and cell number per subset correlated strongly with RNA yield. Points the paper makes about the study in general: Naive, central memory and regulatory TCRB repertoires appeared to be more alike among patients than among healthy donors. A moderate but significant shortening of TCRB CDR3 length was observed in type 1 diabetes patients in all four CD4+ subsets. At VDJ recombination sites, type 1 diabetes patients had fewer insertions and more deleted nucleotides, which implies abnormalities in thymic rearrangement. PCR might favor shorter templates, but patient and control samples were amplified and corrected together, so any skew would affect both groups equally. HLA sub-analyses involved small numbers of individuals, so any influence of HLA type on TCRB rearrangement remained unresolved. Because cDNA was sequenced instead of genomic DNA, activated cells with high expression could be over-represented, although the groups did not differ in activation or CD3 levels.

About this clone: This clone's antigen is unknown. Base qualities are not recorded, but no much larger clone differs from it by a single base.

All of the isolated RNA was reverse transcribed with the High Capacity cDNA Reverse Transcription Kit, so expressed TCRB transcripts were sequenced. Naive, central memory and regulatory T cell samples underwent deep immunoSEQ sequencing, averaging around 4 million total reads per sample. Sorted cells were lysed in RLT buffer, and RNA was extracted using DNase-treated RNeasy Micro or Mini kits according to cell number. To prevent cross-contamination, each cell subset was processed individually, whereas patient and healthy donor samples were processed jointly. The immunoSEQ multiplex PCR was used to amplify TCRB sequences from cDNA, yielding 87-bp fragments that span the CDR3 region. Sequencing of the amplicons was performed on the Illumina HiSeq platform. Per the source publication's procedure: Synthetic template baselines were used to correct PCR bias computationally, reads within Hamming distance 2 were collapsed together, and singletons that could not be merged were discarded. Reads were aligned to IMGT to assign V, D and J genes, CDR3 length, and insertions or deletions at six rearrangement sites. Within each subset, clonotype counts were normalized to sorted cell number, and only after that were true diversity and Gini coefficients computed with the tcR R package. The overlap coefficient, calculated on TCRB nucleotide sequences, was used to measure repertoire sharing. This is the immuneACCESS table as TCRdb keeps it, with only in-frame sequences that have V and J called. A part of the clones is gone; compared with another copy, unresolved V genes explain less than half, and the rest is unexplained. That table supplies the V and J calls and clone size; D and trimming were determined from the DNA. This sample comprises under 150,000 clones, about 18% of them detected only once. The top ten clonotypes cover 2% to 3% of the sample.

The CDR3 holds 14 amino acids from the cysteine to the phenylalanine. The sequence is cut down to CDR3 DNA, 42 bases in frame from base 1. V was cut back by 4 bases and J by 1 base, leaving a gap of 9 bases between them. The germline V gene encodes CDR1 SGHNT and CDR2 YENEEA. A single peripheral blood draw of approximately 110 mL on average was collected from each donor into heparinised tubes. A BD FACSAria II was used to sort naive, central memory, regulatory and stem cell-like memory CD4+ T cells with a panel that included CD45RO, CCR7, CD25, CD127, CD95 and CD27. All sorted populations exceeded 95% purity. PBMCs were isolated immediately by Lymphoprep density gradient centrifugation and stained directly without culture. Samples were stained and sorted in pairs, with one healthy donor and one patient per experiment, so that batch effects were minimized.

This receptor was obtained from a man between 18 and 35 years old with type 1 diabetes. The sequenced sample consisted of central memory CD4+ T cells from blood. The chain employs TRBV11-3 and TRBJ2-3; the D gene may be TRBD1 or TRBD2, since each aligns over 5 bases. The nucleotide sequence is TGTGCCAGCAGCTGGGGGTCAGGCACAGATACGCAGTATTTT. Its translation is CASSWGSGTDTQYF.